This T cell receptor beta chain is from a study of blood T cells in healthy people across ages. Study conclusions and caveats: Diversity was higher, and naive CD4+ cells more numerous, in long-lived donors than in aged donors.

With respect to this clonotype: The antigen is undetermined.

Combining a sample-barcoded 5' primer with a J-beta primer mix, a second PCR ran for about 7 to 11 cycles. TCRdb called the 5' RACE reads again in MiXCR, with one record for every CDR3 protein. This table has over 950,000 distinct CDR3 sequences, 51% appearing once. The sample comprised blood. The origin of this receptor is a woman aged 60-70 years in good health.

The CDR3 protein is CASSESRRGTEAFF. The CDR3 coding sequence is TGCGCCAGCAGTGAGTCCAGACGGGGCACTGAAGCTTTCTTT. The chain carries TRBV10-1 and TRBJ1-1; D is undetermined. This CDR3 contains 14 residues. Trimming removed 0 bases from V and 4 bases from J, with 9 bases in between. Germline V gene lookup returns CDR1 WNHNN and CDR2 SYGVQD (reference sequence).